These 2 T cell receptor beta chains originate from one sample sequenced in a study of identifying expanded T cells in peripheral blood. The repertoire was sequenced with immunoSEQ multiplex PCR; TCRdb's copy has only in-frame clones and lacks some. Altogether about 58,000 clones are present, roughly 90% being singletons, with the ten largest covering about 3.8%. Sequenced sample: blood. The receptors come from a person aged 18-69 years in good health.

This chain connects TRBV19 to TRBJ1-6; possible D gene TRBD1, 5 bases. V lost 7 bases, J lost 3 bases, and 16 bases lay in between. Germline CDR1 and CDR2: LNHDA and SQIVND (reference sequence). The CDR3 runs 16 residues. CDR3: CASKKGRANYNSPLHF. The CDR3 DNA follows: TGTGCCAGTAAAAAGGGGAGGGCAAACTATAATTCACCCCTCCACTTT.

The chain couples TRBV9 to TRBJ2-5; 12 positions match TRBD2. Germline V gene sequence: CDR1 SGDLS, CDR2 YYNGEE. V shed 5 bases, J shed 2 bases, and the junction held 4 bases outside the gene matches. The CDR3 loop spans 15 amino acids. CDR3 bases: TGTGCCAGCAGTCGACTAGCGGGGGTACAAGAGACCCAGTACTTC. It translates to CASSRLAGVQETQYF.